These T cell receptor beta chains were read from a single sample in a study of shared clonotypes between healthy human individuals. The protocol was immunoSEQ multiplex PCR, while the TCRdb copy is restricted to in-frame clones and leaves out a portion. Here the sample spans about a million clones, about 72% being singletons. Sequenced material: memory CD4+ T cells from PBMCs. The receptors here all came from a man younger than 30 in good health. Some clones in this sample may be carry-over from other donors' samples. The CDR3 runs from the conserved cysteine through the conserved F or W. A D gene is named only where the DNA matches it firmly.

TRBV15	.	TRBJ1-4	TGTGCCACCAGCACGAGCATAACTAATGAAAAACTGTTTTTT	CATSTSITNEKLFF
TRBV2	TRBD1	TRBJ2-3	TGTGCCAGCAGTGAAGCGAGGGCAGGGGGCTTCACAGATACGCAGTATTTT	CASSEARAGGFTDTQYF
TRBV6-6	.	TRBJ2-1	TGTGCCACCTTCGAGGGGGGGTTCTCCTACAATGAGCAGTTCTTC	CATFEGGFSYNEQFF
TRBV2	TRBD2	TRBJ2-7	TGTGCCAGCAGTGAGGGGTGGCTAGCGGGAACGTACTTC	CASSEGWLAGTYF
TRBV7-3	.	TRBJ2-2	TGTGCCAGCAGCTTAAACGCAGCTCTGAACACCGGGGAGCTGTTTTTT	CASSLNAALNTGELFF
TRBV18	TRBD2	TRBJ2-1	TGTGCCAGCTCAGATAGCGGGAGGTCGAGGAATGAGCAGTTCTTC	CASSDSGRSRNEQFF
TRBV15	.	TRBJ1-1	TGTGCCACCAGCAGAGGGGTATCGAAATACGAGGCACGAGCGAACACTGAAGCTTTCTTT	CATSRGVSKYEARANTEAFF
TRBV4-1	.	TRBJ1-3	TGCGCCAGCAGCCAAGTTCCCGTGGGTGGAAACACCATATATTTT	CASSQVPVGGNTIYF
TRBV4-1	TRBD1	TRBJ2-1	TGCGCCAGCAGCCAAGCCAGGGGGCCGTACAATGAGCAGTTCTTC	CASSQARGPYNEQFF
TRBV19	TRBD1	TRBJ1-1	TGTGCCAGTAGTATAGCAGAGGGCAGGGGGCTCACTGAAGCTTTCTTT	CASSIAEGRGLTEAFF
TRBV2	TRBD1	TRBJ2-5	TGTGCCAGCAGCCAGACAGGGGGCGTGAAAGAGACCCAGTACTTC	CASSQTGGVKETQYF
TRBV4-3	.	TRBJ2-1	TGCGCCAGCAGCCAAGATACCCTTCCACGAGAGCAGTTCTTC	CASSQDTLPREQFF
TRBV4-2	.	TRBJ1-3	TGTGCCAGCAGCCAAGAGCCGACAGCTGGAAACACCATATATTTT	CASSQEPTAGNTIYF
TRBV29-1	TRBD1	TRBJ1-1	TGCAGCGTGGAGGGGGCTGGGAACACTGAAGCTTTCTTT	CSVEGAGNTEAFF
TRBV29-1	.	TRBJ2-7	TGCAGCGTTGACGCGGACGCTGGGGACGAGCAGTACTTC	CSVDADAGDEQYF
TRBV29-1	.	TRBJ2-7	TGCAGCGTTGGATCCGGGCTCTACGAGCAGTACTTC	CSVGSGLYEQYF
TRBV4-1	.	TRBJ2-7	TGCGCCAGCAGCCACGCTTACAGGGTCGACTACGAGCAGTACTTC	CASSHAYRVDYEQYF
TRBV10-3	TRBD2	TRBJ2-7	TGTGCCATCAATCCAGGGGGACTAGCGGCCCCTTACGAGCAGTACTTC	CAINPGGLAAPYEQYF
TRBV5-1	.	TRBJ1-1	TGCGCCAGCAGCTTGGTAGGGGCGGCAGAAATGGCTTTCTTT	CASSLVGAAEMAFF
TRBV28	.	TRBJ2-5	TGTGCCAGCAGCCCCGCAGGGGCGGAGACCCAGTACTTC	CASSPAGAETQYF
TRBV5-1	TRBD1	TRBJ2-7	TGCGCCAGCAGCTTAGGACAGGGGGCCGATTGGTACTTC	CASSLGQGADWYF
TRBV7-9	TRBD2	TRBJ2-7	TGTGCCAGCGCAAGCGGGAGGAGCTCCTACGAGCAGTACTTC	CASASGRSSYEQYF